Listed here is a single T cell receptor (beta chain). Per the authors' pipeline: Estimation of nucleated cell counts relied on the amplification of reference gene primers. Method: immunoSEQ multiplex PCR; TCRdb's copy keeps in-frame clones and lacks some. That table supplies the V and J calls and clone size; D and trimming were determined from the DNA. The table shows 200,000 to 300,000 clones, with 70% to 90% occurring only once. The source of the sample is a study of blood T cell repertoires in COVID-19. Study overall: From T cells, B-cell-depleted T cells, or PBMCs came the material, which was cDNA or gDNA.

The CDR3 spans 15 residues. Trimming removed 0 bases from V and 2 bases from J, with 10 bases in between. CDR1 LGHDT and CDR2 YNNKEL come from the germline V gene (reference sequence). Input material: PBMCs or T cells enriched from blood (not recorded which). The chain links TRBV3-1 (or the pseudogene TRBV3-2) to TRBJ1-2; no firm D call. The source is a woman in her 40s with acute COVID-19. As DNA, the CDR3 is TGTGCCAGCAGCCAAGATAGACATACGAACTATGGCTACACCTTC. As protein: CASSQDRHTNYGYTF.